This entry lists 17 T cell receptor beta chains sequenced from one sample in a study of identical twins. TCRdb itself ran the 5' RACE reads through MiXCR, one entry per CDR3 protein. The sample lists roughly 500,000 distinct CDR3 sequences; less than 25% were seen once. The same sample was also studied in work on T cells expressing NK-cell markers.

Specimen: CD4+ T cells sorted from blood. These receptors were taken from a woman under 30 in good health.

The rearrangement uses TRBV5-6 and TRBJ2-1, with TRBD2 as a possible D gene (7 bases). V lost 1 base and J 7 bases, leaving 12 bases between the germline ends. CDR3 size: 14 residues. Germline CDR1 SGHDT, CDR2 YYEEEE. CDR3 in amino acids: CASSLKGGPNEQFF. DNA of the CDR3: TGTGCCAGCAGCTTGAAGGGGGGGCCTAATGAGCAGTTCTTC.

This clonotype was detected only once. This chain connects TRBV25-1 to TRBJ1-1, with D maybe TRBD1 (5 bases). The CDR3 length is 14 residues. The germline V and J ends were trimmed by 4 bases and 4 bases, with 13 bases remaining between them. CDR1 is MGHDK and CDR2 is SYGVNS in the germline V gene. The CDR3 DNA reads TGTGCCAGCAGTGGCAGGGATAGAGGCACTGAAGCTTTCTTT. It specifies CASSGRDRGTEAFF. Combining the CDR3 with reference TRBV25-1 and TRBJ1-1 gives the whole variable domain EADIYQTPRYLVIGTGKKITLECSQTMGHDKMYWYQQDPGMELHLIHYSYGVNSTEKGDLSSESTVSRIRTEHFPLTLESARPSHTSQYLCASSGRDRGTEAFFGQGTRLTVV.

The CDR3 sequence is CAIGPGSYNEQFF. The CDR3 DNA is TGTGCCATCGGACCGGGCTCCTACAATGAGCAGTTCTTC. The rearrangement joins TRBV10-3 to TRBJ2-1; D unresolved. CDR3 length: 13 residues. In germline, CDR1 is ENHRY, CDR2 SYGVKD. With 8 bases removed from V and 0 bases from J, the gap between germline ends came to 8 bases.

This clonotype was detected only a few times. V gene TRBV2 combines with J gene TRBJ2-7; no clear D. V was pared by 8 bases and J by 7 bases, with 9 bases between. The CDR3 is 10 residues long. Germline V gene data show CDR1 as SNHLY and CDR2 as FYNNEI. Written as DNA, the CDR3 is TGTGCCAGCCGGGTGAAGGAGCAGTACTTC. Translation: CASRVKEQYF.

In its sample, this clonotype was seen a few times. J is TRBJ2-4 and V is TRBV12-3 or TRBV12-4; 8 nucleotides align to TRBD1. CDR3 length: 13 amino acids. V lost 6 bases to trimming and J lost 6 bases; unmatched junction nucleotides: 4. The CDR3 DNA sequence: TGTGCCAGCAGCGGAACAGGGGGAAACATTCAGTACTTC. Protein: CASSGTGGNIQYF.

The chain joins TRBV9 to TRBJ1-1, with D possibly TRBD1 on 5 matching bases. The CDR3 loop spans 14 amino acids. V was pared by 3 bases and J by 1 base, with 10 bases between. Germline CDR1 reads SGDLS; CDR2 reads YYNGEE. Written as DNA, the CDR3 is TGTGCCAGCAGCGGTAGACAGTCGAACACTGAAGCTTTCTTT. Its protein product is CASSGRQSNTEAFF.

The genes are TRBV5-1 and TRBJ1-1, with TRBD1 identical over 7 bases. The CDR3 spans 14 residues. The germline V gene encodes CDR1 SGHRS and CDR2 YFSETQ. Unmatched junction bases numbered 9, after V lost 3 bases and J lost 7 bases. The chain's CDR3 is CASSWDRPEGEAFF. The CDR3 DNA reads TGCGCCAGCAGCTGGGACAGACCAGAGGGTGAAGCTTTCTTT.

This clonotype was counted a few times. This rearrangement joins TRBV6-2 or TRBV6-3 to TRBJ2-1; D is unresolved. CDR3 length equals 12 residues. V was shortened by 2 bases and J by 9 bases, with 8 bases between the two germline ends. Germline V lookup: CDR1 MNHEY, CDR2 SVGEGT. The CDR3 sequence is CASSYTRIEQFF. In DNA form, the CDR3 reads TGTGCCAGCAGTTACACCCGCATTGAGCAGTTCTTC.

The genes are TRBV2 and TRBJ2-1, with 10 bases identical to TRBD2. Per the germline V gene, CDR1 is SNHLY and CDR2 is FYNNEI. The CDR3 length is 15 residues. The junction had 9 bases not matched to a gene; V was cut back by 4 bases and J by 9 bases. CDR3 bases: TGTGCCAGCAGTGGGGCTGCTAGCGGGAGAACTGAGCAGTTCTTC. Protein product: CASSGAASGRTEQFF.

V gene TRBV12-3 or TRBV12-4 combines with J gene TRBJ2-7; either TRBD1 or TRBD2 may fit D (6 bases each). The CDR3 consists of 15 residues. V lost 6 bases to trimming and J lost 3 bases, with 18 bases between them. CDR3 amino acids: CASRGRFGGGYEQYF. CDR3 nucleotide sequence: TGTGCCAGCAGAGGGCGTTTCGGGGGCGGCTACGAGCAGTACTTC.

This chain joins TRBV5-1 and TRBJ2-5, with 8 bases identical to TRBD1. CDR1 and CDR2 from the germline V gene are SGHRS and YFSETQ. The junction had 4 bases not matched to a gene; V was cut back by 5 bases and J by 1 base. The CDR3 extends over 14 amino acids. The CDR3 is CASRDRDTQETQYF. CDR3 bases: TGCGCCAGCAGGGACAGGGACACCCAAGAGACCCAGTACTTC.

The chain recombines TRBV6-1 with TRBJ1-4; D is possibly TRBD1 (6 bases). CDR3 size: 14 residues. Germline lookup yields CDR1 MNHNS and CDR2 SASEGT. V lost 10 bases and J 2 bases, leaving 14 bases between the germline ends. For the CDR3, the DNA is TGTGCCACCCAGGGGTGGTCGACTAATGAAAAACTGTTTTTT. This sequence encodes CATQGWSTNEKLFF.

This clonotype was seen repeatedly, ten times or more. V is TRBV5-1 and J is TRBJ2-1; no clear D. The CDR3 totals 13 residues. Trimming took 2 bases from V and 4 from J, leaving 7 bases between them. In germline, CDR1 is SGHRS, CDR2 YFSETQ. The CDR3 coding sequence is TGCGCCAGCAGCTTAAGTGGATACAATGAGCAGTTCTTC. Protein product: CASSLSGYNEQFF.

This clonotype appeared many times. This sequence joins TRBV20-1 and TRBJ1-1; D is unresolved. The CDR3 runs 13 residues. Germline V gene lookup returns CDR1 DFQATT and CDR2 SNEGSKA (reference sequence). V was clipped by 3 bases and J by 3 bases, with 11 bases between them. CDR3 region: CSASSGVYTEAFF. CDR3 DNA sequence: TGCAGTGCTAGTAGTGGGGTGTACACTGAAGCTTTCTTT.

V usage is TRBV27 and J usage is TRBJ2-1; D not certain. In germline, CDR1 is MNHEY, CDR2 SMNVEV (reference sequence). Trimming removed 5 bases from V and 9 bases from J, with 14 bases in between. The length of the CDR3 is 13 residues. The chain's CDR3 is CASSLHPRSEQFF. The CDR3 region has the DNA TGTGCCAGCAGTCTTCACCCTAGATCTGAGCAGTTCTTC.

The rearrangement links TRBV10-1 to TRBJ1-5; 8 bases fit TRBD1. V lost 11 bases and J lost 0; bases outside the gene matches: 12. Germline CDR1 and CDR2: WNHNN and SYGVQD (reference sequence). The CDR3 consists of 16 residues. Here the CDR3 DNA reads TGCGCCGGGACCGCAGGGGGCGTTTATAGCAATCAGCCCCAGCATTTT. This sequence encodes CAGTAGGVYSNQPQHF.

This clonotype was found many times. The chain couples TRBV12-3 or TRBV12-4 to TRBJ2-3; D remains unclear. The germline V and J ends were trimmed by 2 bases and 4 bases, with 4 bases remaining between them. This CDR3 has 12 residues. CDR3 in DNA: TGTGCCAGCAGTTTACCGTCAGATACGCAGTATTTT. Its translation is CASSLPSDTQYF.